These 22 T cell receptor beta chains originate from one sample sequenced in a study of T cell responses to AZD1222 COVID-19 vaccine. Data came from immunoSEQ multiplex PCR; TCRdb stores just in-frame clones and leaves some out. The sample contains approximately 98,000 clones, approximately 89% of which appear only once. The material sequenced was peripheral blood, taken on day 0 of MenACWY control vaccination. Source of these receptors: an adult in good health.

The chain is built from TRBV24-1 and TRBJ1-1; D perhaps matches TRBD1 (6 bases). From germline, CDR1 is KGHDR and CDR2 SFDVKD. With 3 bases removed from V and 7 bases from J, the gap between germline ends came to 11 bases. The CDR3 sequence is 13 residues long. The CDR3 nucleotides read TGTGCCACCAGTGATGACCGACAGGTTGAAGCTTTCTTT. It yields the protein CATSDDRQVEAFF.

J is TRBJ2-7 and V is TRBV6-4; D may be TRBD1 or TRBD2 (5 bases each). The CDR3 is 18 residues long. V was pared by 3 bases and J by 3 bases, with 24 bases between. Germline CDR1 reads MRHNA; CDR2 reads SNTAGT. The CDR3 loop reads CASSECRIRECPYYEQYF. The CDR3 DNA reads TGTGCCAGCAGTGAATGCCGAATCAGGGAGTGCCCCTACTACGAGCAGTACTTC.

Of note for this clone: One end of the junction does not line up with germline, which may come from a read error. The V and J genes are TRBV7-7 and TRBJ2-1; D possibly corresponds to TRBD2 (7 bases). This CDR3 has 16 amino acids. The germline V gene encodes CDR1 SSHAT and CDR2 FNYEAQ (reference sequence). The DNA of the CDR3 is TGTGCTAGCAGCTTCTTTTGGCGGGGGCCGGACAATGAGCAGTTCTTC. It translates to CASSFFWRGPDNEQFF.

This clone was recorded a few times. The V gene is TRBV15, the J gene TRBJ2-7, with D unresolved. Germline CDR1 and CDR2: LNHNV and YYDKDF (reference sequence). The CDR3 length is 13 residues. V lost 0 bases to trimming and J lost 3 bases, with 6 bases between them. CDR3: CATSRDPSYEQYF. The CDR3 DNA sequence: TGTGCCACCAGCAGAGATCCCAGCTACGAGCAGTACTTC.

The V gene is TRBV7-2, the J gene TRBJ1-5; TRBD1 agrees at 7 bases. Germline lookup yields CDR1 SGHTA and CDR2 FQGNSA. J was trimmed by 6 bases and V by 1 base; bases with no gene match: 9. This CDR3 is 16 amino acids long. The CDR3 region has the DNA TGTGCCAGCAGCTTAGGCGTCAGGGGGTCGAGTCAGCCCCAGCATTTT. It translates to CASSLGVRGSSQPQHF.

The chain carries TRBV28 and TRBJ2-3; 8 nucleotides match TRBD2. From germline, CDR1 is MDHEN and CDR2 SYDVKM. V was pared by 7 bases and J by 4 bases, with 16 bases of the junction left unmatched. This CDR3 contains 17 residues. The CDR3 bases are TGTGCCAGCAACCCCCGGGAGGGCCGCCCTGACGCAGATACGCAGTATTTT. This encodes CASNPREGRPDADTQYF.

The CDR3 coding sequence is TGTGCCAGCAGCTTGACAGGGGGCGCGATCACCGGGGAGCTGTTTTTT. Translation gives CASSLTGGAITGELFF. This chain joins TRBV5-6 and TRBJ2-2; 9 positions agree with TRBD1. V dropped 1 base and J dropped 4; count of bases not matched to a gene: 5. This CDR3 has 16 residues. The germline V gene has CDR1 SGHDT and CDR2 YYEEEE.

As for this clone: Other DNA sequences of this sample code for an identical CDR3. This chain uses TRBV6-5 with TRBJ1-1, with 9 bases lining up with TRBD1. The CDR3 has 15 amino acids. CDR1 and CDR2 (germline): MNHEY, SVGAGI. Unmatched junction bases numbered 2, after V lost 0 bases and J lost 3 bases. This CDR3 is CASSYSRTGDTEAFF. The DNA of the CDR3 is TGTGCCAGCAGTTACTCAAGGACAGGGGACACTGAAGCTTTCTTT.

As DNA, the CDR3 is TGTGCCAGCAGCCGCCCGGGACTAGCGGGGACACAAGAGCAGTTCTTC. This translates into CASSRPGLAGTQEQFF. The chain has TRBV7-3 and TRBJ2-1; the match to TRBD2 covers 13 bases. Unmatched junction bases numbered 11, after V lost 5 bases and J lost 10 bases. The CDR3 totals 16 residues. The germline CDR1 and CDR2 sequences are SGHTA and FQGTGA. Based on the CDR3 plus reference TRBV7-3 and TRBJ2-1, the full variable domain is GAGVSQTPSNKVTEKGKYVELRCDPISGHTALYWYRQSLGQGPEFLIYFQGTGAADDSGLPNDRFFAVRPEGSVSTLKIQRTERGDSAVYLCASSRPGLAGTQEQFFGPGTRLTVL.

The chain joins TRBV30 to TRBJ2-3, with D perhaps TRBD1 or TRBD2 (6 bases each). This CDR3 region has 15 residues. CDR1 GTSNPN and CDR2 SVGIG come from the germline V gene (reference sequence). V lost 2 bases to trimming and J lost 1 base, with 13 bases between them. CDR3 DNA sequence: TGTGCCTGGAGTTATTTGGGGGGCGGCACAGATACGCAGTATTTT. Encoded protein: CAWSYLGGGTDTQYF.

The table lists this clone with a count of one. The chain couples TRBV30 to TRBJ1-1, with D perhaps TRBD1 (6 bases). V lost 0 bases and J lost 5, with 10 bases in between. This CDR3 is 13 amino acids long. Germline CDR1 is GTSNPN and CDR2 is SVGIG (reference sequence). CDR3 sequence reads: CAWSVTGRTEAFF. The CDR3 DNA reads TGTGCCTGGAGTGTTACAGGGAGGACTGAAGCTTTCTTT.

The V and J genes are TRBV27 and TRBJ2-6, with D unclear. Germline CDR1 and CDR2: MNHEY and SMNVEV (reference sequence). V was trimmed by 6 bases and J by 0 bases, leaving 15 bases between them. The CDR3 length is 17 residues. Written as DNA, the CDR3 is TGTGCCAGCAGCCTAACCTCGGGCGGCTCTGGGGCCAACGTCCTGACTTTC. Residues: CASSLTSGGSGANVLTF.

The chain carries TRBV9 and TRBJ1-3; D might be TRBD1 (6 bases). The V end was cut by 3 bases, the J end by 9 bases, with 10 bases between. The CDR3 sequence is 12 residues long. Germline V CDR1 and CDR2: SGDLS, YYNGEE. The CDR3 region has the DNA TGTGCCAGCAGCGCAGGGGTGGGCACCATATATTTT. This translates into CASSAGVGTIYF.

This chain links TRBV2 with TRBJ2-7; no reliable D call. Trimming left V 4 bases short and J 2 bases short, with 9 bases between. The V gene's germline CDR1 is SNHLY and CDR2 FYNNEI. The CDR3 is made up of 13 amino acids. CDR3 bases: TGTGCCAGCAGTGTAAGGGCGACCTACGAGCAGTACTTC. This gives the protein CASSVRATYEQYF.

V usage is TRBV5-1 and J usage is TRBJ2-1; D uncertain. The CDR3 spans 12 residues. CDR1 and CDR2 from the germline V gene are SGHRS and YFSETQ. Trimming took 0 bases from V and 9 from J, leaving 7 bases between them. As DNA, the CDR3 is TGCGCCAGCAGCTTGGGACGTCGTGAGCAGTTCTTC. Amino acid sequence: CASSLGRREQFF.

The rearrangement links TRBV19 to TRBJ1-1; possibly TRBD1 for D (5 bases). In germline, CDR1 is LNHDA, CDR2 SQIVND (reference sequence). V was trimmed by 7 bases and J by 2 bases, leaving 14 bases between them. This CDR3 comprises 14 residues. Written as DNA, the CDR3 is TGTGCCAGTACCGACTACGGGGCCAACACTGAAGCTTTCTTT. Protein: CASTDYGANTEAFF.

CDR3 DNA: TGTGCCAGCAGTTTTATGGGGGCTGGGAATTCACCCCTCCACTTT. Its translation is CASSFMGAGNSPLHF. This sequence joins TRBV28 and TRBJ1-6; D is perhaps TRBD1 (6 bases). The germline gives CDR1 MDHEN, CDR2 SYDVKM. The CDR3 spans 15 residues. Trimming took off 3 bases at V and 7 bases at J, with 13 bases between the two ends.

The V call is TRBV10-3, the J call TRBJ1-4; maybe TRBD1 (5 bases). Germline lookup yields CDR1 ENHRY and CDR2 SYGVKD. The CDR3 is 13 amino acids. V dropped 10 bases and J dropped 5 bases, with 14 bases sitting between them. The CDR3 protein is CATQGGLNEKLFF. In DNA form, the CDR3 reads TGTGCCACCCAGGGAGGGTTAAATGAAAAACTGTTTTTT.

Comments on this clone: This same CDR3 is encoded by further DNA sequences in the sample. The rearrangement joins TRBV5-4 to TRBJ1-2; 7 nucleotides agree with TRBD1. Germline loops: CDR1 SGHNT, CDR2 YYREEE (reference sequence). The junction had 4 bases not matched to a gene; V was cut back by 4 bases and J by 4 bases. This CDR3 contains 13 residues. The CDR3 is CASSLQGSYGYTF. CDR3 DNA: TGTGCCAGCAGCCTACAGGGGTCCTATGGCTACACCTTC. The variable domain in full, completed from reference TRBV5-4 and TRBJ1-2, reads ETGVTQSPTHLIKTRGQQVTLRCSSQSGHNTVSWYQQALGQGPQFIFQYYREEENGRGNFPPRFSGLQFPNYSSELNVNALELDDSALYLCASSLQGSYGYTFGSGTRLTVV.

The chain carries TRBV6-5 and TRBJ2-7; no clear D gene. This CDR3 comprises 15 residues. CDR1 is MNHEY and CDR2 is SVGAGI in the germline V gene. V was shortened by 7 bases and J by 2 bases, with 18 bases between the two germline ends. DNA for the CDR3: TGTGCCAGCACCCCGTCCCGCAGTCAGACCTACGAGCAGTACTTC. Translating it yields CASTPSRSQTYEQYF.

The chain joins TRBV6-1 to TRBJ2-5; 10 bases agree with TRBD2. Trimming at V came to 0 bases and at J to 5 bases, leaving 6 bases not matched to a gene. This CDR3 region has 16 residues. The germline CDR1 and CDR2 sequences are MNHNS and SASEGT. CDR3 region: CASSEAVAGGRETQYF. As DNA, the CDR3 is TGTGCCAGCAGTGAAGCGGTAGCGGGGGGCAGGGAGACCCAGTACTTC.

The chain is built from TRBV18 and TRBJ1-6, with D possibly matching TRBD1 (5 bases). CDR1 and CDR2 (germline): KGHSH, LQKENI. CDR3 length: 14 amino acids. V was shortened by 8 bases and J by 5 bases, with 13 bases between the two germline ends. The DNA for the CDR3 is TGTGCCAGCACACAGGCGGTGGATAATTCACCCCTCCACTTT. Amino acid sequence: CASTQAVDNSPLHF. Complete variable domain (other parts from reference TRBV18 and TRBJ1-6): NAGVMQNPRHLVRRRGQEARLRCSPMKGHSHVYWYRQLPEEGLKFMVYLQKENIIDESGMPKERFSAEFPKEGPSILRIQQVVRGDSAAYFCASTQAVDNSPLHFGNGTRLTVT.